The entry that follows covers one T cell receptor beta chain sequence. Its target antigen remains unknown. Within one base of it there is no much larger clone, and no base qualities were kept. The record originates from a study of shared clonotypes between healthy human individuals (dated by TCRdb to about 2020). Background for the entire study: Three men and a couple of women, aged 18 to 49 years, made up the cohort. To increase sequencing depth and limit assay-specific biases, TCR repertoire library preparation and sequencing were carried out by different laboratories using diverse techniques. Per donor, leukapheresis produced somewhere between about 0.9 and 10 billion PBMCs. To estimate repertoire size and how much clonotype sharing occurs between individuals, the study deeply sequenced the blood TCR repertoires of roughly 5 healthy adults. For each donor, CD4 naive and CD4 memory were each run on three plates, CD8 naive on two plates, and CD8 memory on one plate. The research as a whole found: Sharing across several donors was observed for about 5% of naive CD4, under 4% of naive CD8, roughly 2.3% of memory CD4, and roughly 0.4% of memory CD8 clonotypes. Incomplete sequencing was indicated by rarefaction of sorted-subset datasets, despite the large sequencing depth. The small number of donors limited the genetic and exposure-history diversity represented. Sampling was restricted to blood, and TCR repertoires in tissue are likely to differ from TCR repertoires in blood. Naive subsets generally had larger estimated clonotype richness than memory subsets. Clonotypes shared by all four sorted-subset donors showed higher generation probabilities than non-shared clonotypes. Pairwise subsampling indicated that sequencing depth was expected to affect the degree of clonotype sharing among donors.

Healthy HIV-negative adults with no recently reported acute infections or vaccinations were included as donors. All donors were Caucasian adults living in Nashville, Tennessee, USA. CD4+ T cells were enriched by magnetic negative selection, after which naive cells were positively selected on CD45RA and the negative fraction was taken as the memory subset. After blood collection by leukapheresis, PBMCs were isolated using Ficoll-Histopaque density gradient centrifugation and then cryopreserved in the vapor phase of liquid nitrogen. Analytical flow cytometry was used to check the purity and quantity of each magnetically sorted T cell population. Genomic DNA was isolated from every sorted fraction and measured by UV absorbance on a Nanodrop 2000c. Trimmed from V: 4 bases; trimmed from J: 6 bases; junction bases lacking a gene match: 9. Looking up the germline V gene yields CDR1 SGHRS and CDR2 YFSETQ. Its CDR3 holds 14 amino acids, cysteine through phenylalanine. Left in the record is the CDR3 DNA by itself, 42 bases read in frame from the first base.

Using the deep immunoSEQ assay, multiplex PCR amplified TCR CDR3 regions from genomic DNA. Genomic DNA extracted from each cell subset was distributed evenly over all wells of several immunoSEQ 96-well plates, and each plate served as one replicate. For sorted subsets, around 200 ng genomic DNA, equal to about 30,000 T cell genomes, was loaded into each replicate PCR. Purified libraries were quantified with a Qubit 3.0 fluorometer, sized on a Bioanalyzer 2100, and re-quantified with the KAPA Library Quantification kit. Every immunoSEQ 96-well plate was sequenced on a dedicated single-read 150-cycle Illumina NextSeq 550 flow cell. On the authors' methods: Because the immunoSEQ output included only junctional sequences and no quality scores, the filtering could not be the same as the filtering used for full-length reads. Sequences were annotated with PyIR, a Python wrapper for IgBLAST v1.9, using IMGT germline references to assign V/J genes and CDR3. Reads were removed for weak V/J assignments (E-value above 1e-6), missing CDR3, stop codons, out-of-frame junctions, or ambiguous translated residues. A V3J clonotype was defined by an identical inferred V gene, J gene, and CDR3 amino acid sequence. The percentage overlap between two repertoires was calculated by dividing the number of shared unique clonotypes by the size of the smaller repertoire. Repertoire richness was assessed with RTK rarefaction, the Chao1 estimator, and Recon v2.1 estimates of unobserved clonotypes. Generation probabilities were computed with OLGA for all TCRbeta clonotypes obtained by the gDNA method from a few donors. TCRdb holds this immuneACCESS table with in-frame rearrangements only. Some clones are missing; in checked studies, unresolved V genes explain under half, and the rest has no known cause. V, J and clone size derive from that table, while D and trimming were established from the DNA sequence. The sample table shows around 2.5 million clones, and over 85% are seen once. The top ten clones comprise about 0.39% of the sample.

The chain is made from TRBV5-1 and TRBJ2-7, with 8 central nucleotides matching TRBD2. Sequencing input: naive CD4+ T cells from PBMCs. The cell subset or site tag for this specimen amounts to: CD45RA+ positively selected. This clonotype was sampled from a man aged 18 to 29 in good health. Some clones in this sample may be carry-over from other donors' samples. The CDR3 protein sequence reads: CASSASGTRTEQYF. The DNA is as follows: TGCGCCAGCAGCGCCTCCGGGACTAGGACCGAGCAGTACTTC.